One sample yielded the 31 T cell receptor beta chains listed below, sequenced in a study of cytomegalovirus exposure and HLA in healthy donors. PCR involved 60 Vbeta and 13 Jbeta primers. This table comes from immunoSEQ multiplex PCR, and its TCRdb copy is limited to in-frame clones, with some not included. The table has some 130,000 clones, around 73% seen once. Input material: PBMCs. Receptors originate from a human donor in good health.

This rearrangement joins TRBV13 to TRBJ2-3, with D perhaps TRBD2 (6 bases). The germline gives CDR1 PRHDT, CDR2 FYEKMQ (reference sequence). Trimming cost V 0 bases and J 0 bases, with 22 bases left between them. This CDR3 region has 20 residues. CDR3 amino acids: CASSLGVREEGPFSTDTQYF. DNA of the CDR3: TGTGCCAGCAGCTTAGGGGTTCGAGAGGAGGGGCCCTTCAGCACAGATACGCAGTATTTT.

This chain's CDR3 is CASSYGLGPDTQYF. CDR3 in DNA: TGCGCCAGCAGCTACGGACTAGGGCCAGATACGCAGTATTTT. The chain carries TRBV5-1 and TRBJ2-3; 7 bases map to TRBD2. The trim removed 3 bases at V and 4 bases at J, leaving 5 bases unmatched. Germline V gene data show CDR1 as SGHRS and CDR2 as YFSETQ. The CDR3 covers 14 residues.

This chain joins TRBV27 and TRBJ2-5; TRBD1 aligns across 7 bases. From germline, CDR1 is MNHEY and CDR2 SMNVEV (reference sequence). Trimming at V came to 3 bases and at J to 7 bases, leaving 20 bases not matched to a gene. The CDR3 extends over 18 amino acids. The CDR3 DNA follows: TGTGCCAGCAGTTTGCGCCCCCCGGACAGGCCCCAACATGGGACCCAGTACTTC. Protein sequence: CASSLRPPDRPQHGTQYF.

This chain links TRBV2 with TRBJ2-2, with D perhaps matching TRBD1 (5 bases). Germline values: CDR1 SNHLY, CDR2 FYNNEI. Trimming removed 4 bases from V and 1 base from J, with 7 bases in between. The CDR3 runs to 14 residues. CDR3 coding DNA: TGTGCCAGCAGTGGCCAGGGGAACACCGGGGAGCTGTTTTTT. Translated: CASSGQGNTGELFF.

The chain's CDR3 is CASSPPVPSNEKLFF. The CDR3, as DNA: TGTGCCAGCTCACCACCGGTCCCCAGTAATGAAAAACTGTTTTTT. The chain links TRBV18 to TRBJ1-4; D unclear. Germline V gene data show CDR1 as KGHSH and CDR2 as LQKENI. Trimming shortened V by 0 bases and J by 4 bases, and 9 bases separated the two germline ends. The CDR3 has 15 amino acids.

The sample holds a few counts of this clone. At one boundary the junction diverges from the germline segment, which might be a read error. The chain carries TRBV7-9 and TRBJ2-3; the D is unclear. Germline loops: CDR1 SEHNR, CDR2 FQNEAQ (reference sequence). CDR3 length equals 12 residues. This chain's CDR3 is CSSSYITDTQYF. Here the CDR3 DNA reads TGTTCCAGCAGCTATATTACAGATACGCAGTATTTT.

The gene calls are TRBV29-1 and TRBJ1-5; TRBD1 is a possible D gene (6 bases). The CDR3 extends over 12 amino acids. V was cut by 8 bases and J by 6 bases, with 14 bases left in between. Per germline, CDR1 SQVTM and CDR2 ANQGSEA. CDR3 loop: CSLQGLCQPQHF. The DNA of the CDR3 is TGCAGCCTACAGGGTTTATGTCAGCCCCAGCATTTT.

V is TRBV19 and J is TRBJ2-1; D gene uncertain. Germline values: CDR1 LNHDA, CDR2 SQIVND (reference sequence). This CDR3 comprises 14 residues. The V gene lost 1 base and the J gene lost 7 bases, with 11 bases spanning the gap. CDR3 in DNA: TGTGCCAGTAGTATAGGACCAGGTAGTAATGAGCAGTTCTTC. This codes for CASSIGPGSNEQFF.

The chain joins TRBV2 to TRBJ2-7; D is possibly TRBD2 (5 bases). The germline gives CDR1 SNHLY, CDR2 FYNNEI. The CDR3 has 13 residues. V gave up 7 bases and J gave up 1 base, with 11 bases separating them. The CDR3: CASTMRVSYEQYF. CDR3 DNA: TGTGCCAGCACCATGAGGGTATCCTACGAGCAGTACTTC.

V is TRBV9 and J is TRBJ2-7; the D is unclear. From germline, CDR1 is SGDLS and CDR2 YYNGEE. The CDR3 covers 16 residues. V dropped 0 bases and J dropped 3 bases, with 16 bases sitting between them. This chain's CDR3 is CASSVASALSSYEQYF. The DNA of the CDR3 is TGTGCCAGCAGCGTAGCGTCGGCCCTTAGCAGCTACGAGCAGTACTTC.

This chain links TRBV6-6 with TRBJ2-1, with unresolved D. CDR3 length equals 11 residues. Germline V gene sequence: CDR1 MNHNY, CDR2 SVGAGI (reference sequence). The V and J ends lost 6 bases and 4 bases respectively, with 4 bases between them. Here the CDR3 reads CASRSYNEQFF. CDR3 DNA sequence: TGTGCCAGCAGGTCGTACAATGAGCAGTTCTTC.

This clone was observed a few times. V usage is TRBV7-2 and J usage is TRBJ1-4; D remains ambiguous. Germline values: CDR1 SGHTA, CDR2 FQGNSA. The CDR3 is 13 amino acids. V was cut by 5 bases and J by 4 bases, with 8 bases left in between. In nucleotides, the CDR3 is TGTGCCAGCAGCCGACACCGTAATGAAAAACTGTTTTTT. Its translation is CASSRHRNEKLFF.

The genes are TRBV6-4 and TRBJ2-1, with 7 bases fitting TRBD1. V shed 0 bases, J shed 0 bases, and the junction held 5 bases outside the gene matches. The CDR3 extends over 17 amino acids. The germline V gene has CDR1 MRHNA and CDR2 SNTAGT. Written as DNA, the CDR3 is TGTGCCAGCAGTGACTCGACAGGGCGAAGCTCCTACAATGAGCAGTTCTTC. Amino acids: CASSDSTGRSSYNEQFF.

The chain is built from TRBV2 and TRBJ2-3, with D maybe TRBD2 (6 bases). Trimming left V 7 bases short and J 3 bases short, with 14 bases between. CDR3 length: 14 residues. From germline, CDR1 is SNHLY and CDR2 FYNNEI. CDR3 in amino acids: CASNEEGATDTQYF. CDR3 bases: TGTGCCAGCAATGAGGAGGGTGCGACAGATACGCAGTATTTT.

The chain recombines TRBV19 with TRBJ2-7, with D maybe TRBD1 (6 bases). Germline CDR1 and CDR2: LNHDA and SQIVND (reference sequence). Trimming cost V 5 bases and J 2 bases, with 10 bases left between them. The CDR3 runs to 13 residues. CDR3 amino acids: CASSPRGPYEQYF. In DNA, the CDR3 is TGTGCCAGTAGTCCCAGGGGTCCCTACGAGCAGTACTTC. The variable domain in full, with the rest retrieved from reference TRBV19 and TRBJ2-7, is DGGITQSPKYLFRKEGQNVTLSCEQNLNHDAMYWYRQDPGQGLRLIYYSQIVNDFQKGDIAEGYSVSREKKESFPLTVTSAQKNPTAFYLCASSPRGPYEQYFGPGTRLTVT.

The chain employs TRBV7-2 and TRBJ1-1; unclear D gene. With 2 bases removed from V and 7 bases from J, the gap between germline ends came to 5 bases. CDR1 is SGHTA, CDR2 FQGNSA, per germline. This CDR3 region has 11 residues. DNA for the CDR3: TGTGCCAGCAGCTTACCAGGTGAAGCTTTCTTT. This codes for CASSLPGEAFF.

The chain recombines TRBV7-9 with TRBJ2-3; 9 bases match TRBD2. The CDR3 is 16 amino acids. Germline CDR1 SEHNR, CDR2 FQNEAQ (reference sequence). Unmatched junction bases numbered 9, after V lost 6 bases and J lost 2 bases. The CDR3 bases are TGTGCCAGCAGTAATAGCTGCGGGGGGGACACAGATACGCAGTATTTT. Amino acid sequence: CASSNSCGGDTDTQYF.

The chain's CDR3 is CASPSSGQGAVVETQYF. The CDR3 nucleotides read TGTGCCAGCCCCTCCTCTGGGCAGGGTGCCGTGGTAGAGACCCAGTACTTC. This chain uses TRBV28 with TRBJ2-5, with D tentatively TRBD1 (5 bases). This CDR3 is 17 amino acids long. V lost 8 bases and J lost 4, with 26 bases in between. Germline CDR1 reads MDHEN; CDR2 reads SYDVKM.

This sequence joins TRBV9 and TRBJ1-2, with D possibly TRBD1 on 5 matching bases. This CDR3 spans 14 amino acids. The germline gives CDR1 SGDLS, CDR2 YYNGEE. V gave up 4 bases and J gave up 4 bases, with 14 bases separating them. The CDR3 here is CASSPQDTLYGYTF. CDR3 nucleotides: TGTGCCAGCAGCCCCCAGGACACCCTCTATGGCTACACCTTC.

V is TRBV7-9 and J is TRBJ2-5, with 11 bases lining up with TRBD1. The CDR3 runs to 16 residues. V gave up 4 bases and J gave up 5 bases; unmatched junction bases: 9. Germline V gene lookup returns CDR1 SEHNR and CDR2 FQNEAQ (reference sequence). CDR3 sequence (DNA): TGTGCCAGCAGCTCCGTGGACAGGGGGCGCATCGAGACCCAGTACTTC. Its protein product is CASSSVDRGRIETQYF.

As regards this clone: The same CDR3 is also encoded by other DNA sequences in this sample. The chain combines TRBV4-2 with TRBJ2-3, with TRBD1 as a possible D gene (6 bases). The V gene's germline CDR1 is LGHNA and CDR2 YNFKEQ. The CDR3 has 15 amino acids. V lost 0 bases, J lost 3 bases, and 10 bases lay in between. For the CDR3, the DNA is TGTGCCAGCAGCCAAGAGTACAGGGTGACAGATACGCAGTATTTT. This gives the protein CASSQEYRVTDTQYF.

This sequence joins TRBV6-1 and TRBJ1-2; D is ambiguous. V was pared by 4 bases and J by 4 bases, with 13 bases between. The CDR3 length is 14 residues. Germline CDR1 is MNHNS and CDR2 is SASEGT. CDR3 DNA sequence: TGTGCCAGCAGTGGCACAGATGACATCTATGGCTACACCTTC. Its translation is CASSGTDDIYGYTF.

The J gene is TRBJ2-1, the V gene TRBV18, with D maybe TRBD2 (5 bases). Germline CDR1 KGHSH, CDR2 LQKENI. V lost 3 bases and J 5 bases, leaving 17 bases between the germline ends. The CDR3 consists of 16 residues. Written as DNA, the CDR3 is TGTGCCAGCTCACCGGCGTCCTTGAGGGCCGACAATGAGCAGTTCTTC. Residues: CASSPASLRADNEQFF.

In its sample, this clone was seen once. This chain uses TRBV19 with TRBJ1-5, with D possibly matching TRBD1 (6 bases). V lost 3 bases to trimming and J lost 7 bases, with 16 bases between them. Germline CDR1 is LNHDA and CDR2 is SQIVND (reference sequence). There are 15 residues in the CDR3. The CDR3 region is CASSMAHVRGQPQHF. For the CDR3, the DNA is TGTGCCAGTAGTATGGCTCACGTCAGGGGCCAGCCCCAGCATTTT.

V and J are TRBV7-8 and TRBJ2-4, with 10 bases fitting TRBD2. V lost 1 base and J lost 10; bases outside the gene matches: 10. Germline V CDR1 and CDR2: SGHVS, FQNEAQ. This CDR3 comprises 16 residues. This CDR3 is CASSLESGTSEGIQYF. Here the CDR3 DNA reads TGTGCCAGCAGCTTAGAATCGGGGACTAGCGAGGGGATTCAGTACTTC.

The chain recombines TRBV7-8 with TRBJ2-5, with TRBD2 identical over 10 bases. V dropped 0 bases and J dropped 6; count of bases not matched to a gene: 13. The CDR3 loop spans 18 amino acids. Germline V gene sequence: CDR1 SGHVS, CDR2 FQNEAQ. This CDR3 is CASSLAHPSGGAGKTQYF. Written as DNA, the CDR3 is TGTGCCAGCAGCTTAGCCCACCCCAGCGGGGGGGCCGGAAAGACCCAGTACTTC.

The rearrangement joins TRBV7-2 to TRBJ2-2, with TRBD2 identical over 13 bases. The germline V gene encodes CDR1 SGHTA and CDR2 FQGNSA. V was pared by 4 bases and J by 3 bases, with 5 bases of the junction left unmatched. CDR3 length: 17 residues. The CDR3 loop is CASSSGTSGAYTGELFF. The CDR3, as DNA: TGTGCCAGCAGCTCGGGGACTAGCGGGGCCTACACCGGGGAGCTGTTTTTT.

The genes are TRBV9 and TRBJ2-5; TRBD2 might be the D (5 bases). V lost 4 bases, J lost 7 bases, and 17 bases lay in between. Germline V lookup: CDR1 SGDLS, CDR2 YYNGEE. There are 14 residues in the CDR3. The CDR3 is CASSSHTEVGTQYF. DNA for the CDR3: TGTGCCAGCAGCTCTCACACGGAGGTTGGGACCCAGTACTTC. The variable domain in full, completed from reference TRBV9 and TRBJ2-5, reads DSGVTQTPKHLITATGQRVTLRCSPRSGDLSVYWYQQSLDQGLQFLIQYYNGEERAKGNILERFSAQQFPDLHSELNLSSLELGDSALYFCASSSHTEVGTQYFGPGTRLLVL.

The rearrangement uses TRBV6-4 and TRBJ2-2, with a tentative D call TRBD1 (5 bases). This CDR3 comprises 14 residues. The germline V and J ends were trimmed by 6 bases and 4 bases, with 12 bases remaining between them. Per the germline V gene, CDR1 is MRHNA and CDR2 is SNTAGT. CDR3: CASRVGATTGELFF. The CDR3 coding sequence is TGTGCCAGCAGGGTAGGGGCTACCACCGGGGAGCTGTTTTTT.

This clone was counted a few times. The chain is built from TRBV30 and TRBJ1-2, with D possibly matching TRBD1 (6 bases). V was pared by 3 bases and J by 4 bases, with 9 bases between. Looked up from germline, CDR1 is GTSNPN and CDR2 is SVGIG (reference sequence). The CDR3 is 12 residues long. The CDR3 here is CAWRLGGYGYTF. CDR3 nucleotides: TGTGCCTGGAGGCTAGGGGGCTATGGCTACACCTTC.

This clone was observed once. CDR3 protein: CASSLGQGAGNQPQHF. CDR3 in DNA: TGTGCCAGCAGCTTGGGTCAGGGTGCAGGCAATCAGCCCCAGCATTTT. The V call is TRBV5-6, the J call TRBJ1-5, with D maybe TRBD1 (5 bases). The CDR3 contains 16 residues. V dropped 0 bases and J dropped 2 bases, with 12 bases sitting between them. Per the germline V gene, CDR1 is SGHDT and CDR2 is YYEEEE.